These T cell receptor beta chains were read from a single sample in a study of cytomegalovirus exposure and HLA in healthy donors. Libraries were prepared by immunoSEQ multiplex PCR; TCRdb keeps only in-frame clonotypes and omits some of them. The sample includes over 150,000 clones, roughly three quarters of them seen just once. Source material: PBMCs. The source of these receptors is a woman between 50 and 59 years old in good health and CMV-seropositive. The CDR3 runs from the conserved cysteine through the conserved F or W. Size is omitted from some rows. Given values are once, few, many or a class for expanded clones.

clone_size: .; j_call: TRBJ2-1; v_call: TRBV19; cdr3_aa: CASSLTGTGGNEQFF
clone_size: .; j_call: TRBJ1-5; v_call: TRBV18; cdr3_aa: CASSPPPGQPQHF
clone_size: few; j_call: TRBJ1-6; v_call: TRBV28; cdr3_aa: CASSVGGSSSYNSPLHF
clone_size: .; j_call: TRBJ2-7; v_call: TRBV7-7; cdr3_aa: CASSVAGTGTEQYF
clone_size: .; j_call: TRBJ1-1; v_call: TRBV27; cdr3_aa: CASRKGLGEAFF
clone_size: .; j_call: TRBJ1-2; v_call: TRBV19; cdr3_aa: CASSIGGQPYGYTF
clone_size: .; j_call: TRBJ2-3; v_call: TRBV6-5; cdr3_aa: CASIDSGGTDTQYF
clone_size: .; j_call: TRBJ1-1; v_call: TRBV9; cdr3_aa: CASSVAVGGNTEAFF
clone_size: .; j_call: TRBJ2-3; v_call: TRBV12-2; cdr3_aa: CASRTGVTGSSTDTQYF
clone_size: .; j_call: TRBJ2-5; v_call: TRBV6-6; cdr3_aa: CASSGLAGGRETQYF
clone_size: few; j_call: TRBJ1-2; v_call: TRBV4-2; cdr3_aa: CASSQTSGFIGYGYTF
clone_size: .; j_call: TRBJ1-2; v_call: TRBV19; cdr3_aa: CASSIDFPGLNYGYTF
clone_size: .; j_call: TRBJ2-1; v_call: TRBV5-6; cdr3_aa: CASIARRGYNEQFF
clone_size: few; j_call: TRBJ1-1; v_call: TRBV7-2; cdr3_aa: CASSPGAANTEAFF
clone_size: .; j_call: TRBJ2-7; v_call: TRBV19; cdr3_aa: CATSSGEIYEQYF
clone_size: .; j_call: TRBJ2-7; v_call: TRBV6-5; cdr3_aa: CASSYPGTGDQYF
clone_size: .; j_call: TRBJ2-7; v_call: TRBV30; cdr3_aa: CAWTGGFYEQYF
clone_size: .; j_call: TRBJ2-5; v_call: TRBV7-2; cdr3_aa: CASSLGLAGWETQYF
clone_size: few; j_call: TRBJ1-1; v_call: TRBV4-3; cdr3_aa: CASSQVGLVRTEAFF
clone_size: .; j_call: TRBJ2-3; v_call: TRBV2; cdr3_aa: CASSVEGLADTQYF
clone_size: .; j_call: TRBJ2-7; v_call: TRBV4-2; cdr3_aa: CASSQVALAGGIPYEQYF
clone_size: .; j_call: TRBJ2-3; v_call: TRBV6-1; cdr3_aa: CASSENGQGQGTDTQYF
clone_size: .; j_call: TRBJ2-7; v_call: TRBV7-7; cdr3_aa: CASSPLPGQGAHQRLNEQYF
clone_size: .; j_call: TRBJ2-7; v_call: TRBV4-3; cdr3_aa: CASSQGGTGHYEQYF
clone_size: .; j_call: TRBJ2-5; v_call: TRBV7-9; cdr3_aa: CASSLAGLETQYF
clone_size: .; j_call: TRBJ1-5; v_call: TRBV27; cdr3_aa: CASSLQINQPQHF
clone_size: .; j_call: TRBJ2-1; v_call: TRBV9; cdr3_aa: CASSVGVGGANEQFF
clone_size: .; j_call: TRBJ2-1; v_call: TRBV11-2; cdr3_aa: CASSLGPRDSYNEQFF
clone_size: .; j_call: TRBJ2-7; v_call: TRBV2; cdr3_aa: CATGQGATFSYEQYF
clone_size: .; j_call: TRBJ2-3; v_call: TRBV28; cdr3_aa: CASLLSSTSGGPASTDTQYF
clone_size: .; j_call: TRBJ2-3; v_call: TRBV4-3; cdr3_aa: CASSQQQGDTQYF
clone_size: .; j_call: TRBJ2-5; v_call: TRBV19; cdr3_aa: CASSSQQGSQETQYF
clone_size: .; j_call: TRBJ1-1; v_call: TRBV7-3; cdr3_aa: CASSREARGNTEAFF
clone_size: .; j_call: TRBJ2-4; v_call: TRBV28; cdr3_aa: CASSYRDRINSQYF
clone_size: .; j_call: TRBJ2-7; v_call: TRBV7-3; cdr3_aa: CASSPGLRQEQYF
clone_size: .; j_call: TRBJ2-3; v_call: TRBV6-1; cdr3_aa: CASRGAGVRTDTQYF
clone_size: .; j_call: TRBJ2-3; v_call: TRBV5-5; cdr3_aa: CASSFSGLLDTQYF